This T cell receptor (beta chain) is from a study of technical replicates of blood from several donors listed by TCRdb under 2017. The library was made by the immunoSEQ multiplex PCR assay. This is the immuneACCESS table as TCRdb keeps it, with only in-frame sequences that have V and J called. A part of the clones is gone; compared with another copy, unresolved V genes explain less than half, and the rest is unexplained. This sample lists 55,000 to 75,000 clones; approximately 95% were detected once. Of the sample, around 3% falls within the top ten clones. A few counts support this clone. It has no known antigen specificity. Nothing much larger sits one base from this clone, and base qualities are not available. V has 2 bases trimmed and J has 2 bases trimmed; junction bases matching no gene number 2. The CDR3 spans 15 residues, from the cysteine through the phenylalanine. Kept here is only the CDR3 DNA, which spans 45 bases and is read in frame from base 1. Based on the germline V gene, the CDR1 and CDR2 sequences are MRHNA and SNTAGT.

The V and J genes are TRBV6-4 and TRBJ2-3, with TRBD1 matching 9 junction bases. Sequencing input: PBMCs. The sequence was obtained from a human donor in good health. Some clones in this sample may be carry-over from other donors' samples. The sequenced DNA: TGTGCCAGCAGTGACACAGGGGGCGCCACAGATACGCAGTATTTT. Its protein reads: CASSDTGGATDTQYF.